This passage covers 32 T cell receptor beta chains from one sample sequenced in a study of control samples from healthy donors and cancer patients (TCRdb year 2020). Libraries were made using the immunoSEQ multiplex PCR assay. As stored in TCRdb, this immuneACCESS dataset retains in-frame rearrangements with V and J assigned. A fraction of the clones does not appear; measured against another copy, unresolved V genes explain less than half of the discrepancy, and the remainder lacks a known reason. This sample comprises 95,000 to 150,000 clones, about nine tenths of them detected only once. The ten largest account for about 8.7% of the sample. Sample: blood. Source of these receptors: a middle-aged man in good health.

The V call is TRBV4-3, the J call TRBJ1-2; D gene unclear. The length of the CDR3 is 14 residues. Germline V gene data show CDR1 as LGHNA and CDR2 as YSLEER. Trimming took off 0 bases at V and 4 bases at J, with 9 bases between the two ends. CDR3 residues: CASSQDDGTYGYTF. As DNA, the CDR3 is TGCGCCAGCAGCCAAGATGACGGCACCTATGGCTACACCTTC.

This clone was picked up one time. The chain employs TRBV10-1 and TRBJ2-2, with D perhaps given as TRBD1 or TRBD2 (7 bases each). This CDR3 region has 14 residues. Per the germline V gene, CDR1 is WNHNN and CDR2 is SYGVQD (reference sequence). Trimming shortened V by 4 bases and J by 5 bases, and 11 bases separated the two germline ends. Written as DNA, the CDR3 is TGCGCCAGCAGTGTTCAGGGGGGGACCGGGGAGCTGTTTTTT. Translating gives CASSVQGGTGELFF.

V usage is TRBV7-3 and J usage is TRBJ2-5; D is unclear. The CDR3 extends over 14 amino acids. Trimming took 2 bases from V and 3 from J, leaving 10 bases between them. CDR1 is SGHTA, CDR2 FQGTGA, per germline. The CDR3 region is CASSLGRIKETQYF. The CDR3, as DNA: TGTGCCAGCAGCTTAGGAAGAATCAAAGAGACCCAGTACTTC.

The V and J genes are TRBV5-1 and TRBJ2-5; weak D call: TRBD2 (5 bases). Germline CDR1 SGHRS, CDR2 YFSETQ. The CDR3 is 15 residues long. Trimming left V 3 bases short and J 4 bases short, with 16 bases between. The CDR3 coding sequence is TGCGCCAGCAGCTCCCGCCGTTCCGGAGGAGAGACCCAGTACTTC. It specifies CASSSRRSGGETQYF.

The rearrangement links TRBV13 to TRBJ1-1, with D tentatively TRBD1 (6 bases). Trimming took 0 bases from V and 7 from J, leaving 12 bases between them. Germline V gene lookup returns CDR1 PRHDT and CDR2 FYEKMQ (reference sequence). This CDR3 contains 14 residues. Written as DNA, the CDR3 is TGTGCCAGCAGCTTAGGGGGGACACATTTTGAAGCTTTCTTT. Translation gives CASSLGGTHFEAFF.

This clone was seen only a few times. This rearrangement joins TRBV5-1 to TRBJ1-2; the match to TRBD1 covers 8 bases. The CDR3 length is 14 residues. The germline V gene has CDR1 SGHRS and CDR2 YFSETQ. Trimming took 1 base from V and 5 from J; bases not matched to a gene: 4. DNA of the CDR3: TGCGCCAGCAGCTTGACAGGGGGACCTTATGGCTACACCTTC. Protein: CASSLTGGPYGYTF.

DNA of the CDR3: TGTGCCAGCAGCTCCGACAGACCCCACGCGGCCAACGTCCTGACTTTC. Protein product: CASSSDRPHAANVLTF. The chain uses TRBV7-2 and TRBJ2-6; a weak D match, TRBD1 (5 bases). This CDR3 is built from 16 residues. The V gene lost 4 bases and the J gene lost 6 bases, with 16 bases spanning the gap. CDR1 and CDR2 from the germline V gene are SGHTA and FQGNSA.

J is TRBJ1-3 and V is TRBV11-2; 11 positions agree with TRBD1. The germline CDR1 and CDR2 sequences are SGHAT and FQNNGV. The CDR3 loop spans 18 amino acids. The trim removed 3 bases at V and 4 bases at J, leaving 11 bases unmatched. The CDR3 DNA follows: TGTGCCAGCAGCTTGATAGGGACAGGGGGAGTATCCGGAAACACCATATATTTT. Its translation: CASSLIGTGGVSGNTIYF.

The chain has TRBV30 and TRBJ2-1; D not resolved. Germline V lookup: CDR1 GTSNPN, CDR2 SVGIG (reference sequence). This CDR3 spans 12 amino acids. The V end was cut by 3 bases, the J end by 3 bases, with 6 bases between. CDR3 region: CAWSKGYNEQFF. CDR3 nucleotide sequence: TGTGCCTGGAGCAAGGGCTACAATGAGCAGTTCTTC.

The chain is built from TRBV6-2 or TRBV6-3 and TRBJ2-5; a possible D gene is TRBD1 (6 bases). The germline V and J ends were trimmed by 4 bases and 8 bases, with 14 bases remaining between them. The CDR3 sequence is 13 residues long. Germline CDR1 reads MNHEY; CDR2 reads SVGEGT. CDR3 DNA: TGTGCCAGCAGTTCTTTGGACAGAGAAACCCAGTACTTC. It specifies CASSSLDRETQYF.

V usage is TRBV30 and J usage is TRBJ2-7; weak D call: TRBD1 (5 bases). The length of the CDR3 is 12 residues. Trimming left V 2 bases short and J 7 bases short, with 12 bases between. Germline V gene sequence: CDR1 GTSNPN, CDR2 SVGIG (reference sequence). This CDR3 reads CAWSRQGQEQYF. CDR3 sequence (DNA): TGTGCCTGGAGTCGCCAGGGTCAAGAGCAGTACTTC.

The chain joins TRBV4-1 to TRBJ1-2, with D possibly matching TRBD1 (5 bases). CDR3 length: 15 amino acids. Germline CDR1 is MGHRA and CDR2 is YSYEKL. V was pared by 4 bases and J by 4 bases, with 16 bases between. As DNA, the CDR3 is TGCGCCAGCAGCCTTAGTAGAACAGGATTCTATGGCTACACCTTC. The encoded protein is CASSLSRTGFYGYTF.

This chain joins TRBV7-9 and TRBJ1-2; unclear D gene. CDR1 and CDR2 (germline): SEHNR, FQNEAQ (reference sequence). V lost 1 base, J lost 6 bases, and 3 bases lay in between. The CDR3 sequence is 11 residues long. CDR3 in DNA: TGTGCCAGCAGCTTAGGAAATGGCTACACCTTC. Its protein is CASSLGNGYTF. Supplemented by reference TRBV7-9 and TRBJ1-2, the full variable domain reads DTGVSQNPRHKITKRGQNVTFRCDPISEHNRLYWYRQTLGQGPEFLTYFQNEAQLEKSRLLSDRFSAERPKGSFSTLEIQRTEQGDSAMYLCASSLGNGYTFGSGTRLTVV.

V and J are TRBV27 and TRBJ2-7; TRBD1 matches 10 bases. Germline V gene data show CDR1 as MNHEY and CDR2 as SMNVEV (reference sequence). Unmatched junction bases numbered 9, after V lost 3 bases and J lost 4 bases. CDR3 length equals 16 residues. The CDR3 region has the DNA TGTGCCAGCAGTTTCACTCCGGGACAGGGGACATACGAGCAGTACTTC. The encoded protein is CASSFTPGQGTYEQYF.

The genes are TRBV5-1 and TRBJ2-1; D gene ambiguous. CDR1 SGHRS and CDR2 YFSETQ come from the germline V gene. The CDR3 is 13 amino acids. Trimming shortened V by 0 bases and J by 10 bases, and 11 bases separated the two germline ends. CDR3 DNA: TGCGCCAGCAGCTTGGAATCATCCAGGGAGCAGTTCTTC. This encodes CASSLESSREQFF. Full variable domain (remainder filled in from reference TRBV5-1 and TRBJ2-1): KAGVTQTPRYLIKTRGQQVTLSCSPISGHRSVSWYQQTPGQGLQFLFEYFSETQRNKGNFPGRFSGRQFSNSRSEMNVSTLELGDSALYLCASSLESSREQFFGPGTRLTVL.

This chain links TRBV24-1 with TRBJ2-1; D tentatively reads TRBD1 or TRBD2 (7 bases each). CDR1 and CDR2 from the germline V gene are KGHDR and SFDVKD. The germline V and J ends were trimmed by 9 bases and 0 bases, with 20 bases remaining between them. The CDR3 spans 17 residues. The CDR3 DNA follows: TGTGCCACCGGGGAGGGGGCTCTAAAGAGCTCCTACAATGAGCAGTTCTTC. Amino acids: CATGEGALKSSYNEQFF.

The chain joins TRBV7-9 to TRBJ2-1; 10 bases map to TRBD2. The CDR3 has 17 residues. Trimming cost V 2 bases and J 4 bases; bases outside gene matches: 8. CDR1 is SEHNR and CDR2 is FQNEAQ in the germline V gene (reference sequence). This CDR3 is CASSLTSGEVRYNEQFF. CDR3 nucleotide sequence: TGTGCCAGCAGCTTAACTAGCGGGGAAGTGAGATACAATGAGCAGTTCTTC.

This clone was counted only a few times. This chain links TRBV6-5 with TRBJ1-6; no clear D gene. Germline V gene data show CDR1 as MNHEY and CDR2 as SVGAGI. The CDR3 has 14 amino acids. V was clipped by 6 bases and J by 2 bases, with 8 bases between them. CDR3 amino acids: CASRGFPYNSPLHF. CDR3 nucleotide sequence: TGTGCCAGCAGAGGCTTCCCCTATAATTCACCCCTCCACTTT.

The CDR3 is CASSVEGGGNTEAFF. In DNA, the CDR3 is TGTGCCAGCAGCGTAGAAGGGGGGGGGAACACTGAAGCTTTCTTT. The chain uses TRBV9 and TRBJ1-1, with TRBD1 as a possible D gene (6 bases). V was clipped by 0 bases and J by 1 base, with 10 bases between them. Germline V gene lookup returns CDR1 SGDLS and CDR2 YYNGEE. The CDR3 is 15 residues long.

The chain joins TRBV9 to TRBJ1-5; D not resolved. Trimming pared 4 bases from V and 4 bases from J, leaving 15 bases between. Germline lookup yields CDR1 SGDLS and CDR2 YYNGEE. The CDR3 runs 15 residues. CDR3 coding DNA: TGTGCCAGCAGCCGGACCCCATCGGGGAATCAGCCCCAGCATTTT. It yields the protein CASSRTPSGNQPQHF.

This clone was detected once. The CDR3 spells CASSLQGARGYTF. Written as DNA, the CDR3 is TGTGCCAGCTCACTACAGGGGGCTCGCGGCTACACCTTC. The rearrangement joins TRBV18 to TRBJ1-2, with 9 bases that match TRBD1. Unmatched junction bases numbered 5, after V lost 4 bases and J lost 8 bases. The CDR3 covers 13 residues. Germline-derived CDR1 and CDR2 are KGHSH and LQKENI.

This sequence joins TRBV30 and TRBJ1-3; unclear D gene. Germline V gene data show CDR1 as GTSNPN and CDR2 as SVGIG (reference sequence). There are 12 residues in the CDR3. V was cut by 5 bases and J by 3 bases, with 8 bases left in between. The CDR3, as DNA: TGTGCCTGGGGAGTGTTTGGAAACACCATATATTTT. Protein product: CAWGVFGNTIYF.

The rearrangement joins TRBV25-1 to TRBJ2-5, with 13 bases identical to TRBD2. The CDR3 contains 18 residues. The V gene end was trimmed by 6 bases and the J gene end by 3 bases; junction bases not matched to a gene: 13. Germline loops: CDR1 MGHDK, CDR2 SYGVNS. Here the CDR3 reads CASSPTSGGAQVKETQYF. In DNA, the CDR3 is TGTGCCAGCAGCCCCACTAGCGGGGGGGCCCAGGTAAAAGAGACCCAGTACTTC.

This clone was seen only once. V usage is TRBV7-7 and J usage is TRBJ2-1; 9 bases line up with TRBD1. CDR3 size: 16 residues. The J segment lost 9 bases and the V segment lost 5 bases, leaving 14 bases of the junction unmatched. In germline, CDR1 is SSHAT, CDR2 FNYEAQ (reference sequence). The CDR3 nucleotides are TGTGCCAGCAGCCCCGGGACAGGGAGGGCCGGGAGTGAGCAGTTCTTC. This sequence encodes CASSPGTGRAGSEQFF.

The DNA of the CDR3 is TGTGCCAGTAGTATGAGGAGGGACGGGGAGCTGTTTTTT. Translation gives CASSMRRDGELFF. The rearrangement joins TRBV19 to TRBJ2-2; D may be TRBD2 (6 bases). V dropped 3 bases and J dropped 7 bases, with 9 bases sitting between them. The CDR3 consists of 13 residues. CDR1 LNHDA and CDR2 SQIVND come from the germline V gene (reference sequence).

The chain is built from TRBV6-2 or TRBV6-3 and TRBJ2-5; 13 bases align to TRBD2. V gave up 5 bases and J gave up 4 bases; unmatched junction bases: 4. This CDR3 is built from 15 residues. Germline assignment: CDR1 MNHEY and CDR2 SVGEGT. CDR3 in DNA: TGTGCCAGCAGTAGGGGACTAGCGGGGCCAGAGACCCAGTACTTC. It specifies CASSRGLAGPETQYF.

This chain joins TRBV6-6 and TRBJ1-2; D gene uncertain. V was trimmed by 0 bases and J by 12 bases, leaving 14 bases between them. There are 13 residues in the CDR3. Germline-derived CDR1 and CDR2 are MNHNY and SVGAGI (reference sequence). The CDR3 protein is CASSYSFQERNTF. CDR3 in DNA: TGTGCCAGCAGTTACTCGTTCCAGGAAAGAAACACCTTC.

This chain joins TRBV5-1 and TRBJ2-2; D ambiguous. Between the trimmed V and J ends, which lost 3 bases and 1 base, there was a span of 13 bases. CDR3 size: 16 residues. Germline CDR1 SGHRS, CDR2 YFSETQ. The CDR3 nucleotides are TGCGCCAGCAGCTCCGGCCCCTTGGGGAACACCGGGGAGCTGTTTTTT. This sequence encodes CASSSGPLGNTGELFF.

J is TRBJ1-1 and V is TRBV3-1 (or the pseudogene TRBV3-2), with D unclear. Germline V gene lookup returns CDR1 LGHDT and CDR2 YNNKEL (reference sequence). The CDR3 sequence is 13 residues long. V was clipped by 1 base and J by 8 bases, with 11 bases between them. As DNA, the CDR3 is TGTGCCAGCAGCCAAGTCACAAGGGAAGAAGCTTTCTTT. The encoded protein is CASSQVTREEAFF.

CDR3 protein: CASSQVGGRINQETQYF. The CDR3 nucleotides are TGCGCCAGCAGCCAAGTAGGTGGGCGGATCAACCAAGAGACCCAGTACTTC. This chain joins TRBV4-1 and TRBJ2-5; D is ambiguous. V lost 1 base to trimming and J lost 0 bases, with 15 bases between them. The CDR3 is 17 amino acids. CDR1 is MGHRA and CDR2 is YSYEKL in the germline V gene.

The chain employs TRBV9 and TRBJ2-7; D tentatively reads TRBD1 or TRBD2 (6 bases each). This CDR3 is 16 amino acids long. Germline V CDR1 and CDR2: SGDLS, YYNGEE. Trimming pared 2 bases from V and 0 bases from J, leaving 15 bases between. The CDR3 sequence: CASSVGGGPSSYEQYF. CDR3 DNA: TGTGCCAGCAGCGTGGGTGGGGGGCCCAGCTCCTACGAGCAGTACTTC.

V usage is TRBV19 and J usage is TRBJ1-6; 9 bases fit TRBD1. V gave up 10 bases and J gave up 5 bases; unmatched junction bases: 6. The CDR3 runs to 14 residues. CDR1 LNHDA and CDR2 SQIVND come from the germline V gene (reference sequence). DNA for the CDR3: TGTGCCACTACAGGGGGCGTTAATAATTCACCCCTCCACTTT. It codes for CATTGGVNNSPLHF. Variable domain in full (rest from reference TRBV19 and TRBJ1-6): DGGITQSPKYLFRKEGQNVTLSCEQNLNHDAMYWYRQDPGQGLRLIYYSQIVNDFQKGDIAEGYSVSREKKESFPLTVTSAQKNPTAFYLCATTGGVNNSPLHFGNGTRLTVT.